This T cell receptor beta chain was identified during a study of T cells in Graves' hyperthyroidism and ophthalmopathy. On this clonotype itself: Its antigen remains unidentified.

The ends lost 5 bases at V and 4 bases at J; junction bases unmatched: 12. The CDR3 sequence is 16 residues long. The germline V gene encodes CDR1 SGHTA and CDR2 FQGTGA. The CDR3 regions of TCR beta were amplified from RNA transcripts. RT-PCR in the first round (using the HTBI primer set) targeted the TCR CDR3. TCRdb analysed the multiplex PCR reads with MiXCR anew, one entry per CDR3 protein. The sample carries around 350,000 distinct CDR3 sequences, around 16% recorded once. The diagnoses drew upon clinical symptoms, serum thyroxine and TRAb, thyroid ultrasound and orbital computed tomography. Study results and caveats: Appearing also in blood were most of the thyroid clonotypes expanded above 0.001.

This sequence was found in a woman aged 18 to 35 with Graves' hyperthyroidism that later progressed to Graves' ophthalmopathy. Sequenced input: blood. The chain is built from TRBV7-3 and TRBJ2-3; 7 positions agree with TRBD2. CDR3 coding DNA: TGTGCCAGCAGCCCTCTGGGCGGGAGTGGCCCAGATACGCAGTATTTT. It encodes CASSPLGGSGPDTQYF.